This entry describes one TCR beta chain. Its antigen is not identified. Trimming took 1 base from V and 6 from J; bases not matched to a gene: 3. The germline gives CDR1 SGHNT, CDR2 YYREEE (reference sequence). The CDR3 sequence is 14 residues long. Once RNA had been extracted, it was reverse transcribed into cDNA to act as the sequencing template. The data were produced by immunoSEQ multiplex PCR, yet TCRdb's version contains in-frame clones alone and is incomplete. The profile shows approximately 200,000 clones, 60% to 70% of them singletons. This entry comes from a study of CD8+ T cells in alopecia areata. Turning to the study itself: Treatment ran 6 to 18 months, with 6 months of follow-up afterward. Overall study findings and caveats: In scalp samples, resident alphabeta T cells of normal skin are also sequenced.

The treatment is: oral pan-JAK inhibitor, 5-10 mg twice daily. Lesional scalp punch biopsies and peripheral blood were collected from alopecia areata patients. The input for sequencing was CD4+ T cells sorted from blood, taken at week 4, from a patient treated with tofacitinib. J is TRBJ2-5 and V is TRBV5-4, with 10 positions matching TRBD2. This receptor was taken from a human donor with alopecia areata. In DNA form, the CDR3 reads TGTGCCAGCAGCTTGACTAGCGGGATAAAGACCCAGTACTTC. Its protein product is CASSLTSGIKTQYF.